This entry lists 8 T cell receptor beta chains sequenced from one sample in a study of cytomegalovirus exposure and HLA in healthy donors listed by TCRdb under 2017. Library preparation used the immunoSEQ multiplex PCR assay. For the multiplex PCR, a mixture combining 60 forward primers for TCR Vbeta segments and 13 reverse primers for TCR Jbeta segments was used. Held by TCRdb, this immuneACCESS table contains in-frame sequences only and omits some clones. Under half of the omission traces to an unresolved V gene where checked; the cause of the rest is unknown. This sample lists about 120,000 clones; 77% were detected once. The ten largest clones represent 4% to 5% of the sample. Sequencing was performed on PBMCs. All receptors derive from a man aged 50 to 59 in good health and CMV-seropositive.

The chain links TRBV29-1 to TRBJ2-7; TRBD1 matches 8 bases. The V gene end was trimmed by 7 bases and the J gene end by 3 bases; junction bases not matched to a gene: 14. CDR1 is SQVTM and CDR2 is ANQGSEA in the germline V gene. This CDR3 is 15 amino acids long. The CDR3 coding sequence is TGCAGCGCCGGACAGGGCCCCAGGGGTGACTACGAGCAGTACTTC. Translating gives CSAGQGPRGDYEQYF.

The J gene is TRBJ1-3, the V gene TRBV2; D possibly corresponds to TRBD1 (5 bases). V was trimmed by 3 bases and J by 4 bases, leaving 10 bases between them. CDR3 length: 14 amino acids. Germline-derived CDR1 and CDR2 are SNHLY and FYNNEI. CDR3 sequence (DNA): TGTGCCAGCAGTGACCAGGGTTCGGGAAACACCATATATTTT. This encodes CASSDQGSGNTIYF.

The rearrangement uses TRBV5-1 and TRBJ2-7; 9 positions match TRBD1. The length of the CDR3 is 15 residues. After removal of 2 bases from V and 1 base from J, the junction contained 4 bases not matched to a gene. Germline-derived CDR1 and CDR2 are SGHRS and YFSETQ. CDR3 amino acids: CASSFGTGLSYEQYF. The DNA of the CDR3 is TGCGCCAGCAGCTTCGGGACAGGGTTATCCTACGAGCAGTACTTC.

This rearrangement joins TRBV19 to TRBJ2-5, with TRBD2 matching over 8 bases. V lost 1 base, J lost 1 base, and 5 bases stayed unmatched. Germline V gene lookup returns CDR1 LNHDA and CDR2 SQIVND (reference sequence). This CDR3 is built from 16 residues. CDR3 sequence reads: CASSIGGSGVQETQYF. In DNA, the CDR3 is TGTGCCAGTAGTATAGGAGGTAGCGGGGTCCAAGAGACCCAGTACTTC.

The chain combines TRBV5-1 with TRBJ1-2; D remains ambiguous. Germline CDR1 and CDR2: SGHRS and YFSETQ. This CDR3 spans 15 amino acids. V was clipped by 0 bases and J by 4 bases, with 13 bases between them. The CDR3 sequence: CASSLGYGQSYGYTF. The CDR3 DNA reads TGCGCCAGCAGCTTGGGGTATGGCCAGTCCTATGGCTACACCTTC.

V is TRBV6-1 and J is TRBJ1-1; TRBD1 matches 7 bases. Germline CDR1 and CDR2: MNHNS and SASEGT. This CDR3 is built from 15 residues. The J segment lost 2 bases and the V segment lost 6 bases, leaving 9 bases of the junction unmatched. CDR3 sequence (DNA): TGTGCCAGCAGGTCTTTAGGGACAGCTAACACTGAAGCTTTCTTT. Protein: CASRSLGTANTEAFF.

V and J are TRBV30 and TRBJ2-1; TRBD2 agrees at 12 bases. The ends lost 2 bases at V and 7 bases at J; junction bases unmatched: 0. CDR1 and CDR2 (germline): GTSNPN, SVGIG (reference sequence). The CDR3 totals 13 residues. CDR3 amino acids: CAWSLAGGNEQFF. CDR3 in DNA: TGTGCCTGGAGTCTAGCGGGAGGGAATGAGCAGTTCTTC.

This rearrangement joins TRBV2 to TRBJ2-6; maybe TRBD2 (7 bases). V shed 11 bases and J shed 2 bases, with 13 bases lying between them. There are 14 residues in the CDR3. Germline CDR1 SNHLY, CDR2 FYNNEI. The CDR3 is CAEGEGTGANVLTF. CDR3 sequence (DNA): TGTGCCGAGGGGGAGGGGACTGGGGCCAACGTCCTGACTTTC. Based on the CDR3 plus reference TRBV2 and TRBJ2-6, the full variable domain is EPEVTQTPSHQVTQMGQEVILRCVPISNHLYFYWYRQILGQKVEFLVSFYNNEISEKSEIFDDQFSVERPDGSNFTLKIRSTKLEDSAMYFCAEGEGTGANVLTFGAGSRLTVL.